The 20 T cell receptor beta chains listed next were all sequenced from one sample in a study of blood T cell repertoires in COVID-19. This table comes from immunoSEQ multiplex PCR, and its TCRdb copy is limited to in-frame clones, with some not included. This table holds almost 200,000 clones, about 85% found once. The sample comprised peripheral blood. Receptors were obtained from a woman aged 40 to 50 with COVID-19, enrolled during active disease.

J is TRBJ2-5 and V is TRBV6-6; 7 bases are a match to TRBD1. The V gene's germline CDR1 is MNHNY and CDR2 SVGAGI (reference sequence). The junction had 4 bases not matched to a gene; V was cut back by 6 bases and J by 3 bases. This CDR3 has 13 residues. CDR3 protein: CASRTDREETQYF. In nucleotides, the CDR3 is TGTGCCAGCAGGACCGACAGGGAAGAGACCCAGTACTTC.

The CDR3 nucleotides read TGTGCCAGCAGTGAAGTGGAGGGATACTATGGCTACACCTTC. Translation: CASSEVEGYYGYTF. This rearrangement joins TRBV2 to TRBJ1-2; no clear D gene. Trimming took 1 base from V and 3 from J, leaving 9 bases between them. The germline CDR1 and CDR2 sequences are SNHLY and FYNNEI. The CDR3 has 14 amino acids.

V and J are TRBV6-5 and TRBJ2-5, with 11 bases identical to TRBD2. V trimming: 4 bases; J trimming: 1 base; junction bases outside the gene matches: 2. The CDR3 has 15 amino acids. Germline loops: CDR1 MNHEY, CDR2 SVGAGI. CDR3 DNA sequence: TGTGCCAGCAGTTCACTAGCGGGAGTCCAAGAGACCCAGTACTTC. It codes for CASSSLAGVQETQYF.

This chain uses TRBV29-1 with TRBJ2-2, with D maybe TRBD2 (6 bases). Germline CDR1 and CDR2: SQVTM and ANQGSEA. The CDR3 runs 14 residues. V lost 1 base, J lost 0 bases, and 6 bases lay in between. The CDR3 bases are TGCAGCGTTGAAGGGGGGGCGAACACCGGGGAGCTGTTTTTT. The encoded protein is CSVEGGANTGELFF.

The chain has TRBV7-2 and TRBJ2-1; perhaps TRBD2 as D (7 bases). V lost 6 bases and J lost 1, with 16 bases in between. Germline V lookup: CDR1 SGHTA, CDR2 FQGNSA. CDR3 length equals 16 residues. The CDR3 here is CASRTIGGGSYNEQFF. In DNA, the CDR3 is TGTGCCAGCAGGACTATAGGGGGAGGGTCCTACAATGAGCAGTTCTTC.

In DNA form, the CDR3 reads TGTGCCAGCAGGGACAGGACAGAGAACGAAGCTTTCTTT. It is translated as CASRDRTENEAFF. This rearrangement joins TRBV9 to TRBJ1-1; TRBD1 matches at 7 bases. This CDR3 spans 13 amino acids. V shed 5 bases and J 8 bases; nucleotides not matched to a gene: 9. Germline V lookup: CDR1 SGDLS, CDR2 YYNGEE. The full variable domain, in which reference TRBV9 and TRBJ1-1 provide the parts outside the CDR3, is DSGVTQTPKHLITATGQRVTLRCSPRSGDLSVYWYQQSLDQGLQFLIQYYNGEERAKGNILERFSAQQFPDLHSELNLSSLELGDSALYFCASRDRTENEAFFGQGTRLTVV.

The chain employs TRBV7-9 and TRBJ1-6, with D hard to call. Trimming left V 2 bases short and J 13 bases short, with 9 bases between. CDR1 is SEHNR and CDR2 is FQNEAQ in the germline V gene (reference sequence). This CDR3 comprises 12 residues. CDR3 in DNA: TGTGCCAGCAGCTTATCCGTAGATCCCCTCCACTTT. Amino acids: CASSLSVDPLHF.

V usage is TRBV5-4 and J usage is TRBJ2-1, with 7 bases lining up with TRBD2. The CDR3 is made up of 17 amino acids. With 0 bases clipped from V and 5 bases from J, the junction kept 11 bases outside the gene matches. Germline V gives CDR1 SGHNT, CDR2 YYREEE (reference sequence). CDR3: CASSLGWGAGTDNEQFF. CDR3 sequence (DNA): TGTGCCAGCAGCTTGGGTTGGGGAGCGGGGACCGACAATGAGCAGTTCTTC.

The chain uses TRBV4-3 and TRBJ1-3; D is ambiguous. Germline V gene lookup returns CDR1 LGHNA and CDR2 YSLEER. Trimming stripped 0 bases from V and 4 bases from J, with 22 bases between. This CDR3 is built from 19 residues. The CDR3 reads CASSQELTGRGAWGNTIYF. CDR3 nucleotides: TGCGCCAGCAGCCAAGAGCTCACGGGTCGAGGCGCTTGGGGAAACACCATATATTTT.

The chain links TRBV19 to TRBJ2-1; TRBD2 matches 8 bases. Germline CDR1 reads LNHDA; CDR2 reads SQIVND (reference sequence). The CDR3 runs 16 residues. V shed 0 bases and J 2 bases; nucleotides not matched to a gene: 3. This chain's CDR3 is CASSIDGLAPYNEQFF. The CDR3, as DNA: TGTGCCAGTAGTATAGATGGACTAGCTCCCTACAATGAGCAGTTCTTC.

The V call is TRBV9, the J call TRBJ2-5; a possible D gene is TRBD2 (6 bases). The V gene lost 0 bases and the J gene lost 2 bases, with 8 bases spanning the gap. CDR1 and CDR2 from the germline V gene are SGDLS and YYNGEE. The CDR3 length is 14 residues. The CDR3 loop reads CASSVGTIQETQYF. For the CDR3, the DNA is TGTGCCAGCAGCGTAGGGACTATACAAGAGACCCAGTACTTC.

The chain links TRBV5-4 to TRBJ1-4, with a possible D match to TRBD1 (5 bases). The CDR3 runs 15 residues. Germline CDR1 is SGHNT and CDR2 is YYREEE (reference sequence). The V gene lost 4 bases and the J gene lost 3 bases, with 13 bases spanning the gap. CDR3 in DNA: TGTGCCAGCAGCACCGGGGGGAGCGCTAATGAAAAACTGTTTTTT. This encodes CASSTGGSANEKLFF.

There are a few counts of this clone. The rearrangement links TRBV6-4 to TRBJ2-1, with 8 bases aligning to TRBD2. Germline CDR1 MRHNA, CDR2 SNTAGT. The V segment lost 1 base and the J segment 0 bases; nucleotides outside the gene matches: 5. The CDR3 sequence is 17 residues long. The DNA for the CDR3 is TGTGCCAGCAGTGACTGGACTAGCCCAAGCTCCTACAATGAGCAGTTCTTC. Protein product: CASSDWTSPSSYNEQFF.

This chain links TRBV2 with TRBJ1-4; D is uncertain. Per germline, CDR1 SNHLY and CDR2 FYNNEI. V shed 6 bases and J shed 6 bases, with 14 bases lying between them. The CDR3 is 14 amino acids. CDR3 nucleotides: TGTGCCAGCAGCCGAGGAGGCGGGGATGAAAAACTGTTTTTT. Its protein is CASSRGGGDEKLFF. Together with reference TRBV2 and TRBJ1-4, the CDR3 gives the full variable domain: EPEVTQTPSHQVTQMGQEVILRCVPISNHLYFYWYRQILGQKVEFLVSFYNNEISEKSEIFDDQFSVERPDGSNFTLKIRSTKLEDSAMYFCASSRGGGDEKLFFGSGTQLSVL.

The CDR3 sequence: CAISASGTGGYEQYF. CDR3 in DNA: TGTGCCATCAGTGCATCCGGGACAGGGGGCTACGAGCAGTACTTC. This chain joins TRBV10-3 and TRBJ2-7; 11 bases fit TRBD1. Germline lookup yields CDR1 ENHRY and CDR2 SYGVKD. Unmatched junction bases numbered 5, after V lost 4 bases and J lost 3 bases. The CDR3 extends over 15 amino acids.

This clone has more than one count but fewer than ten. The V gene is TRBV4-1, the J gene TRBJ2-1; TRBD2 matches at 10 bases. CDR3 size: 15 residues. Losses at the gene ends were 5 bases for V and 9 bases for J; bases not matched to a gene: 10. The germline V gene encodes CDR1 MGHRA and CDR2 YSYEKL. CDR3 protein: CASSGTGLAWGEQFF. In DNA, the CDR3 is TGCGCCAGCAGCGGTACGGGACTAGCGTGGGGTGAGCAGTTCTTC.

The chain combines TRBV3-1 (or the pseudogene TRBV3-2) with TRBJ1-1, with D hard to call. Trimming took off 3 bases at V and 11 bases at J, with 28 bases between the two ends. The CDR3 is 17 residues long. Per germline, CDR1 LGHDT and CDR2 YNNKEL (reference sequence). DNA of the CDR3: TGTGCCAGCAGCCAGCCTAGACTACACGGGAGTGGCGTAGGTGCTTTCTTT. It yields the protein CASSQPRLHGSGVGAFF.

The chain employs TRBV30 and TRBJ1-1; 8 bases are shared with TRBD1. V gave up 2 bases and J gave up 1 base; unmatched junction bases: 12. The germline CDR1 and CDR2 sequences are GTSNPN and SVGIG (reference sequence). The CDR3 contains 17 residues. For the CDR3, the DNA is TGTGCCTGGAGTACGGACAGGGTTGGTTACGGGAACACTGAAGCTTTCTTT. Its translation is CAWSTDRVGYGNTEAFF.

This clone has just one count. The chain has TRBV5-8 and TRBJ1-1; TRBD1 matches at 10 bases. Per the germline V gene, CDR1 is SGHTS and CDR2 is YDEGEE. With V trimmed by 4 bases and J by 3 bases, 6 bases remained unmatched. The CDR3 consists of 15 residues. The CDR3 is CASSGGTGAYTEAFF. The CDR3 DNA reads TGTGCCAGCAGCGGCGGGACAGGGGCATACACTGAAGCTTTCTTT.

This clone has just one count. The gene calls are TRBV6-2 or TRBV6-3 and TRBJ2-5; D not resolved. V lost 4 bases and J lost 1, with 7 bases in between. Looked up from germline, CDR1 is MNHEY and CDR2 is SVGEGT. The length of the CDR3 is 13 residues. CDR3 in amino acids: CASSWSIQETQYF. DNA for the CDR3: TGTGCCAGCAGTTGGTCTATCCAAGAGACCCAGTACTTC.